These 25 T cell receptor beta chains came from one sample sequenced in a study of CD8+CD57+ T cells in acquired aplastic anemia. Researchers used genomic DNA as the template to profile TCR beta VDJ and CDR3. In TCRdb, the reads were re-called with MiXCR into one record per CDR3 protein. The sample lists roughly 61,000 distinct CDR3 sequences; 45% to 70% were seen once. Sequencing was done on a sample of sorted CD4+, CD8+, or CD8+CD57+ T cells (not recorded which) from PBMCs. The receptor set was obtained from a human donor in good health, serving as a control.

This clonotype was recorded many times. V gene TRBV6-1 combines with J gene TRBJ1-1, with D unclear. With 8 bases removed from V and 0 bases from J, the gap between germline ends came to 13 bases. The CDR3 has 14 amino acids. Germline CDR1 reads MNHNS; CDR2 reads SASEGT. As DNA, the CDR3 is TGTGCCAGCGCCAAGCTCTTGATGAACACTGAAGCTTTCTTT. Encoded protein: CASAKLLMNTEAFF.

This sequence joins TRBV20-1 and TRBJ1-6; unclear D gene. Looked up from germline, CDR1 is DFQATT and CDR2 is SNEGSKA (reference sequence). The CDR3 extends over 9 amino acids. Trimming removed 8 bases at V and 9 bases at J, with 5 bases between. CDR3 residues: CSLSSPLHF. The CDR3 DNA follows: TGCAGTTTAAGTTCACCCCTCCACTTT.

The chain couples TRBV19 to TRBJ1-2, with D unresolved. The CDR3 extends over 16 amino acids. In germline, CDR1 is LNHDA, CDR2 SQIVND (reference sequence). V lost 7 bases and J lost 5, with 23 bases in between. The CDR3 reads CASNAGKDFGLYGYTF. CDR3 sequence (DNA): TGTGCCAGTAACGCAGGAAAGGATTTTGGACTATATGGCTACACCTTC. Supplemented by reference TRBV19 and TRBJ1-2, the full variable domain reads DGGITQSPKYLFRKEGQNVTLSCEQNLNHDAMYWYRQDPGQGLRLIYYSQIVNDFQKGDIAEGYSVSREKKESFPLTVTSAQKNPTAFYLCASNAGKDFGLYGYTFGSGTRLTVV.

This clonotype occurred many times. This chain uses TRBV12-3 or TRBV12-4 with TRBJ1-2; 7 nucleotides match TRBD1. V trimming: 6 bases; J trimming: 4 bases; junction bases outside the gene matches: 5. The CDR3 is made up of 13 amino acids. CDR3 in DNA: TGTGCCAGCAGCCGGGACAGTCCCTATGGCTACACCTTC. It codes for CASSRDSPYGYTF.

The chain employs TRBV11-2 and TRBJ2-3, with 8 nucleotides matching TRBD2. The CDR3 contains 18 residues. V dropped 3 bases and J dropped 0; count of bases not matched to a gene: 11. CDR1 is SGHAT and CDR2 is FQNNGV in the germline V gene. CDR3: CASSFLGSGRGSTDTQYF. CDR3 nucleotide sequence: TGTGCCAGCAGCTTTCTCGGCAGCGGGAGAGGTAGCACAGATACGCAGTATTTT.

The chain employs TRBV7-2 and TRBJ1-1; perhaps TRBD1 as D (5 bases). V was shortened by 5 bases and J by 11 bases, with 12 bases between the two germline ends. Looked up from germline, CDR1 is SGHTA and CDR2 is FQGNSA. The CDR3 has 11 amino acids. CDR3 loop: CASSITGLAFF. The CDR3 DNA follows: TGTGCCAGCAGCATAACAGGTTTGGCTTTCTTT.

This clonotype showed up many times. This chain links TRBV19 with TRBJ2-1, with a weak D call TRBD1 (7 bases). The germline V gene encodes CDR1 LNHDA and CDR2 SQIVND (reference sequence). The CDR3 length is 15 residues. Trimming removed 6 bases from V and 7 bases from J, with 19 bases in between. The CDR3: CASSSQGGFVNEQFF. CDR3 DNA: TGTGCCAGTAGCTCTCAGGGGGGATTTGTTAATGAGCAGTTCTTC.

Many counts were recorded for this clonotype. The chain carries TRBV12-3 or TRBV12-4 and TRBJ1-3; TRBD1 might be the D (5 bases). Trimming shortened V by 6 bases and J by 1 base, and 10 bases separated the two germline ends. The CDR3 totals 14 residues. CDR3 loop: CASRLQGSGNTIYF. The CDR3 coding sequence is TGTGCCAGCAGGCTGCAGGGTTCTGGAAACACCATATATTTT.

The chain carries TRBV29-1 and TRBJ2-7, with TRBD1 matching over 7 bases. Losses at the gene ends were 7 bases for V and 0 bases for J; bases not matched to a gene: 3. CDR1 and CDR2 from the germline V gene are SQVTM and ANQGSEA. The CDR3 is made up of 12 amino acids. The CDR3 is CSGKGASYEQYF. CDR3 sequence (DNA): TGCAGCGGGAAGGGGGCCTCCTACGAGCAGTACTTC.

J is TRBJ2-1 and V is TRBV2, with 13 bases lining up with TRBD2. This CDR3 has 15 residues. Per the germline V gene, CDR1 is SNHLY and CDR2 is FYNNEI. Unmatched junction bases numbered 7, after V lost 7 bases and J lost 7 bases. As DNA, the CDR3 is TGTGCCAGCATCCTGACTAGCGGGGGGTCAAATGAGCAGTTCTTC. Translating it yields CASILTSGGSNEQFF.

The rearrangement links TRBV2 to TRBJ2-7, with D tentatively TRBD2 (6 bases). This CDR3 region has 12 residues. Trimming took 2 bases from V and 7 from J, leaving 9 bases between them. CDR1 is SNHLY, CDR2 FYNNEI, per germline. CDR3 bases: TGTGCCAGCAGTGAACTAGCGCGTGAGCAGTACGTC. Translation: CASSELAREQYV.

At least ten counts were recorded for this clonotype. CDR3 in amino acids: CASSRLAGGPSYNEQFF. CDR3 sequence (DNA): TGTGCCAGCAGTCGACTAGCGGGAGGACCTTCCTACAATGAGCAGTTCTTC. This rearrangement joins TRBV6-1 to TRBJ2-1; 13 bases agree with TRBD2. The CDR3 is made up of 17 amino acids. V lost 5 bases to trimming and J lost 1 base; unmatched junction nucleotides: 5. Germline CDR1 and CDR2: MNHNS and SASEGT.

This clonotype was counted at least ten times. The chain combines TRBV16 with TRBJ1-2; 8 bases match TRBD1. The V gene end was trimmed by 2 bases and the J gene end by 4 bases; junction bases not matched to a gene: 9. Germline CDR1 and CDR2: KGHSY and FQNENV. The CDR3 runs 16 residues. CDR3 nucleotides: TGTGCCAGCAGCCAACCCGACAGGGGACCCCTCTATGGCTACACCTTC. Translation: CASSQPDRGPLYGYTF. The full variable domain, completed using reference TRBV16 and TRBJ1-2, is GEEVAQTPKHLVRGEGQKAKLYCAPIKGHSYVFWYQQVLKNEFKFLISFQNENVFDETGMPKERFSAKCLPNSPCSLEIQATKLEDSAVYFCASSQPDRGPLYGYTFGSGTRLTVV.

This clonotype was picked up many times. V and J are TRBV6-2 or TRBV6-3 and TRBJ2-1, with D maybe TRBD2 (6 bases). Trimming took off 0 bases at V and 9 bases at J, with 18 bases between the two ends. This CDR3 has 16 amino acids. Germline CDR1 and CDR2: MNHEY and SVGEGT. CDR3 protein: CASSYSGRRNNFEQFF. CDR3 nucleotides: TGTGCCAGCAGTTACTCTGGGAGGCGGAATAATTTTGAGCAGTTCTTC.

This clonotype was counted many times. The chain uses TRBV19 and TRBJ1-1; no firm D call. Germline loops: CDR1 LNHDA, CDR2 SQIVND (reference sequence). Trimming took off 1 base at V and 0 bases at J, with 9 bases between the two ends. The CDR3 is 15 amino acids. The CDR3 region is CASSIVKGMNTEAFF. The CDR3 region has the DNA TGTGCCAGTAGTATAGTGAAAGGTATGAACACTGAAGCTTTCTTT.

The V call is TRBV19, the J call TRBJ1-2; possibly TRBD1 for D (5 bases). CDR1 is LNHDA and CDR2 is SQIVND in the germline V gene (reference sequence). The CDR3 sequence is 10 residues long. V dropped 4 bases and J dropped 8 bases, with 5 bases sitting between them. The CDR3 here is CASSTGGYTF. For the CDR3, the DNA is TGTGCCAGTAGTACAGGGGGCTACACCTTC.

The CDR3 nucleotides read TGCAGTGCTAGACAGGGGACCAATCAGCCCCAGCATTTT. It is translated as CSARQGTNQPQHF. The chain carries TRBV20-1 and TRBJ1-5; a weak D match, TRBD1 (6 bases). Germline loops: CDR1 DFQATT, CDR2 SNEGSKA (reference sequence). CDR3 length equals 13 residues. Trimming shortened V by 2 bases and J by 3 bases, and 8 bases separated the two germline ends.

This chain links TRBV7-9 with TRBJ1-2; D gene unclear. CDR1 SEHNR and CDR2 FQNEAQ come from the germline V gene (reference sequence). With 1 base removed from V and 5 bases from J, the gap between germline ends came to 14 bases. This CDR3 has 15 amino acids. In nucleotides, the CDR3 is TGTGCCAGCAGCTTAGTTGAGACGGCTGTTTATGGCTACACCTTC. Residues: CASSLVETAVYGYTF.

V is TRBV10-3 and J is TRBJ1-2, with 9 positions matching TRBD1. In germline, CDR1 is ENHRY, CDR2 SYGVKD. The CDR3 is made up of 15 amino acids. Unmatched junction bases numbered 11, after V lost 7 bases and J lost 5 bases. The CDR3 loop reads CAIIGPGQGVYGYTF. Here the CDR3 DNA reads TGTGCCATCATTGGACCGGGACAGGGTGTATATGGCTACACCTTC.

Many counts were recorded for this clonotype. This chain uses TRBV19 with TRBJ1-6, with D possibly matching TRBD1 (5 bases). The CDR3 runs 15 residues. V lost 8 bases, J lost 3 bases, and 14 bases lay in between. Germline loops: CDR1 LNHDA, CDR2 SQIVND (reference sequence). CDR3 region: CASGGQGNYNSPLHF. The CDR3 DNA is TGTGCCAGTGGTGGCCAGGGAAACTATAATTCACCCCTCCACTTT.

This clonotype has a single count. The chain couples TRBV10-2 to TRBJ2-7, with 9 bases fitting TRBD1. The CDR3 has 16 residues. Germline CDR1 and CDR2: WSHSY and SAAADI. The V and J ends lost 2 bases and 3 bases, in that order; junction bases with no gene match: 8. Here the CDR3 DNA reads TGCGCCAGCAGTGAGGTAACAGGGGGCACTATCTACGAGCAGTACTTC. The encoded protein is CASSEVTGGTIYEQYF.

In regard to this clonotype: A much more abundant neighbour one base away suggests this may be a read error. The chain combines TRBV6-4 with TRBJ2-3; possibly TRBD1 or TRBD2 for D (6 bases each). Germline V gene lookup returns CDR1 MRHNA and CDR2 SNTAGT. CDR3 size: 14 residues. The CDR3: CASGDGKRGDTRYF. The CDR3 coding sequence is TGTGCCAGCGGCGACGGGAAAAGGGGGGATACGCGGTATTTT.

This clonotype was seen only a few times. The V gene is TRBV29-1, the J gene TRBJ2-1; 9 nucleotides line up with TRBD1. The V gene end was trimmed by 3 bases and the J gene end by 15 bases; junction bases not matched to a gene: 3. Looked up from germline, CDR1 is SQVTM and CDR2 is ANQGSEA. This CDR3 is built from 10 residues. CDR3: CSVETGGRFF. CDR3 bases: TGCAGCGTTGAGACAGGGGGAAGGTTCTTC.

This clonotype was counted ten times or more. The chain employs TRBV7-6 and TRBJ2-1; D might be TRBD2 (5 bases). V was shortened by 3 bases and J by 0 bases, with 12 bases between the two germline ends. CDR3 size: 16 residues. The V gene's germline CDR1 is SGHVS and CDR2 FNYEAQ. CDR3 DNA: TGTGCCAGCAGCTTCCAAACTGAGGGCTCCTACAATGAGCAGTTCTTC. This encodes CASSFQTEGSYNEQFF.

This clonotype has more than one count but fewer than ten. The genes are TRBV2 and TRBJ2-5; 8 nucleotides match TRBD1. The V segment lost 4 bases and the J segment 11 bases; nucleotides outside the gene matches: 12. This CDR3 is built from 14 residues. The germline V gene encodes CDR1 SNHLY and CDR2 FYNNEI. Here the CDR3 reads CASSAGDRGESQYF. The CDR3 nucleotides are TGTGCCAGCAGTGCCGGAGACAGGGGAGAGAGTCAGTACTTC.